This T cell receptor beta chain was identified in a study of low-dose radiotherapy and immunotherapy resistance in tumors. The wider study: Cohort 1 patients were irradiated with 0.5 Gy fractions every 2 weeks to 6.5 Gy total. Cohort 2's total reached 13 Gy over 26 weeks, at 1 Gy per fraction every two weeks. Intravenously given cyclophosphamide 200 mg/m2 followed a two-week schedule that placed each dose one day before radiation and immunotherapy. The patients were given nivolumab 240 mg every two weeks and ipilimumab 1 mg/kg every six weeks, through an intravenous route.

This clonotype was detected many times. As for time point: before trial treatment. Gene-specific TRAV and TRBV primers were used for first-strand cDNA, covering alpha and beta chains. TCRs were amplified for approximately 21 PCR cycles with a constant-region primer and V-primer adapter. TCRdb re-called the reads with MiXCR, one entry per CDR3 protein. The sample has roughly 76,000 distinct CDR3 sequences, approximately 20% seen once. CDR1 and CDR2 (germline): SGHNT, YYREEE (reference sequence). The ends were cut back, 4 bases at V and 0 bases at J, with 14 bases in the middle. CDR3 length equals 15 residues.

The receptor was isolated from a male donor with prostate cancer. This sample comprised PBMCs, obtained before treatment. The chain links TRBV5-4 to TRBJ2-7; maybe TRBD2 (6 bases). In DNA form, the CDR3 reads TGTGCCAGCAGCACCGGGACTGCCTCCTCCTACGAGCAGTACTTC. Its translation is CASSTGTASSYEQYF.